This TCR beta chain emerged from a study of Graves' ophthalmopathy and Graves' hyperthyroidism. This CDR3 contains 15 residues. CDR1 is SGDLS, CDR2 YYNGEE, per germline. Trimming took off 2 bases at V and 6 bases at J, with 12 bases between the two ends. Amplification from RNA transcripts yielded the TCR beta CDR3 regions. Scientists carried out first-round RT-PCR using HTBI primers and then a second-round multiplex PCR. One entry per CDR3 protein, called by TCRdb with MiXCR from the multiplex PCR reads. The repertoire holds around 590,000 distinct CDR3 sequences, with roughly 40% as singletons. This clonotype showed up many times.

The source of this sequence is an adult man with Graves' hyperthyroidism. V usage is TRBV9 and J usage is TRBJ1-6; a weak D match, TRBD1 (5 bases). The sample taken for sequencing was peripheral blood or thyroid tissue (not recorded which). CDR3 sequence: CASSVYGDPNSPLHF. The DNA for the CDR3 is TGTGCCAGCAGCGTCTATGGGGACCCTAATTCACCCCTCCACTTT.